Sequencing of this TCR beta chain was carried out in a study of T cell responses to AZD1222 COVID-19 vaccine. J was trimmed by 4 bases and V by 4 bases; bases with no gene match: 9. CDR1 is LGHNA, CDR2 YNFKEQ, per germline. The CDR3 length is 16 residues. In the case of this clone: Its target is unknown.

General study points: The study found Spike-specific TCR breadth and depth rose after two AZD1222 doses. None of the repertoires were sampled until the peak T cell response had passed.

Repertoires were generated with immunoSEQ multiplex PCR, while TCRdb's copy carries only in-frame clones and drops some. In the table there are 100,000 to 150,000 clones, around 90% of which are singletons. The sequences come from peripheral blood, collected 28 days after the second AZD1222 dose. The TCR sequence derives from an adult who received the AZD1222 COVID-19 vaccine. The chain employs TRBV4-2 and TRBJ1-5; 8 nucleotides agree with TRBD1. The CDR3 region is CASSPTGQGGNQPQHF. In nucleotides, the CDR3 is TGTGCCAGCAGCCCGACCGGACAGGGCGGGAATCAGCCCCAGCATTTT.